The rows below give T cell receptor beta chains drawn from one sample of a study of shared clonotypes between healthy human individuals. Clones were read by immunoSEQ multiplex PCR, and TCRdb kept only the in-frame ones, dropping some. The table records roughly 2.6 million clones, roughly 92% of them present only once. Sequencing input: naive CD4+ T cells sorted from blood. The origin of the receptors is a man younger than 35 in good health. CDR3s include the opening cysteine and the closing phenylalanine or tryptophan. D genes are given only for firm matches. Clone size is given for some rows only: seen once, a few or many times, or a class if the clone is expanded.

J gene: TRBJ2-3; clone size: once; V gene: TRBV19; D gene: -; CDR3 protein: CASSISLASDTQYF; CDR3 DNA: TGTGCCAGTAGTATCAGTCTAGCGTCAGATACGCAGTATTTT
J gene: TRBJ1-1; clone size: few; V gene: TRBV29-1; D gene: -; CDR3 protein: CSAGRGDTEAFF; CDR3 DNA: TGCAGCGCCGGAAGGGGGGACACTGAAGCTTTCTTT
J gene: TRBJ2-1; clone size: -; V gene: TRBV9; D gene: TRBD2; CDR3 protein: CASSRLAGGRGNEQFF; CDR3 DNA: TGTGCCAGCAGCAGATTAGCGGGAGGAAGGGGTAATGAGCAGTTCTTC
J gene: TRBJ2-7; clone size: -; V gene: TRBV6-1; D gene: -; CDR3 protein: CASSEAWGPRGRHF; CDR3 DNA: TGTGCCAGCAGTGAAGCGTGGGGACCTAGAGGGAGGCACTTC
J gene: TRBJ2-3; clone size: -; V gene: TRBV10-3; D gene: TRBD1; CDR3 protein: CAINSTPGQGSDTQYF; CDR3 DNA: TGTGCCATCAACAGCACACCGGGACAGGGTTCAGATACGCAGTATTTT
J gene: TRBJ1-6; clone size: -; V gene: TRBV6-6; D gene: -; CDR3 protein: CASNTLNSPLHF; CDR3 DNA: TGTGCCAGCAATACACTTAATTCACCCCTCCACTTT
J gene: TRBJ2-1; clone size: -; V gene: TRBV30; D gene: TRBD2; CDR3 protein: CAWSFLLAKSSYNEQFF; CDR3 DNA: TGTGCCTGGAGTTTCCTACTAGCGAAGAGCTCCTACAATGAGCAGTTCTTC
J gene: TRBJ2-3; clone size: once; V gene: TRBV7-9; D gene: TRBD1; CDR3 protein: CASSLGTGVADTQYF; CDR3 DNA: TGTGCCAGCAGCTTAGGGACAGGGGTTGCAGATACGCAGTATTTT
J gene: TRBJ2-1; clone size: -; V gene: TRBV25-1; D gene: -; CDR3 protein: CASSERTYNEQFF; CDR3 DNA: TGTGCCAGCAGTGAACGGACCTACAATGAGCAGTTCTTC
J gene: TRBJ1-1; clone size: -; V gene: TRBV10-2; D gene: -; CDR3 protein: CASTSSSEAFF; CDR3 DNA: TGCGCCAGCACTTCTTCCTCTGAAGCTTTCTTT
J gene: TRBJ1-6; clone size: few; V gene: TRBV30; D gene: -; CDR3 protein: CAWSVSRVHSPLHF; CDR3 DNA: TGTGCCTGGAGTGTGTCGAGGGTGCATTCACCCCTCCACTTT
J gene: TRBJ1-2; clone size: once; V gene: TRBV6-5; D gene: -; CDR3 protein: CASRGDSASYGYTF; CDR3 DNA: TGTGCCAGCAGGGGTGACAGTGCTTCTTATGGCTACACCTTC
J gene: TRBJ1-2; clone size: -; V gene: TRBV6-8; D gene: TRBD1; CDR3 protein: CASSYPYRGYPYGYTF; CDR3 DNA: TGTGCCAGCAGTTACCCGTACAGGGGTTACCCATACGGCTACACCTTC
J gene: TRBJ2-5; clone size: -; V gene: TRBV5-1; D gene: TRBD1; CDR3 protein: CASSLGQGVGETQYF; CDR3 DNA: TGCGCCAGCAGCTTGGGACAGGGGGTTGGAGAGACCCAGTACTTC
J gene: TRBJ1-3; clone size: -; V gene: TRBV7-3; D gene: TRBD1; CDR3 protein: CASSSDRGSGNTIYF; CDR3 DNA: TGTGCCAGCAGCTCCGACAGGGGCTCTGGAAACACCATATATTTT
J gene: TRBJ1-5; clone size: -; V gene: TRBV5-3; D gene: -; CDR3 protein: CARSLHLGQEGNQPQHF; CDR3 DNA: TGTGCCAGAAGCTTGCACCTCGGGCAGGAGGGGAATCAGCCCCAGCATTTT
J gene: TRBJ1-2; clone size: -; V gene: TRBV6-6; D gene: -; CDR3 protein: CASSYSPNYGYTF; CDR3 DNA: TGTGCCAGCAGTTACAGTCCGAACTATGGCTACACCTTC
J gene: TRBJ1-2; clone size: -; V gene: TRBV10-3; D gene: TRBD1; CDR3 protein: CAISDQTGARYGYTF; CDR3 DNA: TGTGCCATCAGTGACCAGACAGGGGCCCGGTATGGCTACACCTTC
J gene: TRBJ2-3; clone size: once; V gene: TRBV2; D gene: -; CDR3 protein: CASSSAREDTQYF; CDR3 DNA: TGTGCCAGCAGCTCCGCGCGGGAAGATACGCAGTATTTT
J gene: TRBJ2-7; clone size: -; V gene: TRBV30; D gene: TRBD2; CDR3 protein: CAWSGGLAREQYF; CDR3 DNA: TGTGCCTGGAGTGGGGGACTAGCGAGGGAGCAGTACTTC
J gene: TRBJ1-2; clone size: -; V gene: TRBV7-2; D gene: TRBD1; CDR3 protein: CASSPRGGLGGEGYTF; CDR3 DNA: TGTGCCAGCAGCCCAAGAGGGGGCCTCGGAGGGGAAGGCTACACCTTC
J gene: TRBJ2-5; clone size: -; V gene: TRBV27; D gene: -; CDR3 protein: CASRFLGQAQETQYF; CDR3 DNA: TGTGCCAGCAGGTTTCTGGGCCAGGCCCAGGAGACCCAGTACTTC
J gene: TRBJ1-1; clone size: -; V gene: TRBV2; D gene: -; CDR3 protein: CASSGNGVGEAFF; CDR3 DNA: TGTGCCAGCAGTGGAAATGGGGTTGGGGAAGCTTTCTTT
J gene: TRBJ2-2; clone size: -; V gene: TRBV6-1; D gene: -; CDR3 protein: CASSEGGELFF; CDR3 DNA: TGTGCCAGCAGTGAAGGCGGGGAGCTGTTTTTT
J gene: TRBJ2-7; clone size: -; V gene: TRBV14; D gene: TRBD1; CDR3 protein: CASSQGGQGAYEQYF; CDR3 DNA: TGTGCCAGCAGCCAAGGGGGACAGGGGGCTTACGAGCAGTACTTC
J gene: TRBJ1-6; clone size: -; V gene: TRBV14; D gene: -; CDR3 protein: CASSQGRGASYNSPLHF; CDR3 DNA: TGTGCCAGCAGCCAAGGGAGGGGGGCTTCCTATAATTCACCCCTCCACTTT
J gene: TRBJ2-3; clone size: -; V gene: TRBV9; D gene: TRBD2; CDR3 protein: CASSPWGGEEGTDTQYF; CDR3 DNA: TGTGCCAGCAGCCCCTGGGGAGGGGAAGAGGGCACAGATACGCAGTATTTT